This TCR beta chain stems from a study of T cell responses to AZD1222 COVID-19 vaccine. The CDR3 is 13 amino acids. Germline V lookup: CDR1 ENHRY, CDR2 SYGVKD. Trimming left V 10 bases short and J 4 bases short, with 14 bases between. Sequencing was performed with immunoSEQ multiplex PCR; in TCRdb, only in-frame clones are kept and a portion is missing. The data hold roughly 100,000 clones, with 91% observed a single time. This clone was recorded a few times. The antigen is not known. Investigators merged groups given second doses at roughly 4 or roughly 12 weeks. Study results and limitations: A mostly white British donor set with more females was recruited, and clonal diversity was possibly underestimated. Seropositive status at baseline applied to only a handful of AZD1222 recipients. Spike-wide vaccine-associated CD4 TCRs dominated at 160-218 and 743-854.

The sequencing used peripheral blood, collected 28 days after the second AZD1222 dose. The origin of this receptor is an adult who received the AZD1222 COVID-19 vaccine. This chain links TRBV10-3 with TRBJ2-1; D perhaps matches TRBD2 (6 bases). Here the CDR3 reads CATRLGVYNEQFF. DNA for the CDR3: TGTGCCACCAGACTAGGAGTTTACAATGAGCAGTTCTTC.